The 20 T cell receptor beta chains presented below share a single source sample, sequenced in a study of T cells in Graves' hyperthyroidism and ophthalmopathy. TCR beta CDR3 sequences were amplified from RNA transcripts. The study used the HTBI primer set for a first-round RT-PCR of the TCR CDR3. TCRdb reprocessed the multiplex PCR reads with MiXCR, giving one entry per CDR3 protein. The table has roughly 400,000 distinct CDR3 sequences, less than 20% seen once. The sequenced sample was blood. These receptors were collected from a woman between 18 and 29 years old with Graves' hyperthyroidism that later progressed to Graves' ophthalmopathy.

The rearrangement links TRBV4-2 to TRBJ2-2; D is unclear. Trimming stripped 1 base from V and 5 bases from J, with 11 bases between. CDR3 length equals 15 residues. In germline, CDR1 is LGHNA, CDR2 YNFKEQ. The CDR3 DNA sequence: TGTGCCAGCAGCCAAGGGCAGGACCTAACCGGGGAGCTGTTTTTT. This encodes CASSQGQDLTGELFF.

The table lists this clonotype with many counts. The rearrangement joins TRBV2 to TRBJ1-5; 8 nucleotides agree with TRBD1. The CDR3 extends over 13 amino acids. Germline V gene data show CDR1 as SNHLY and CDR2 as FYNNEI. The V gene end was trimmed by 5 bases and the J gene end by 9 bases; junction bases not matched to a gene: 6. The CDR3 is CASSLRGHGPQHF. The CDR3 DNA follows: TGTGCCAGCAGTCTCAGGGGGCACGGGCCCCAGCATTTT.

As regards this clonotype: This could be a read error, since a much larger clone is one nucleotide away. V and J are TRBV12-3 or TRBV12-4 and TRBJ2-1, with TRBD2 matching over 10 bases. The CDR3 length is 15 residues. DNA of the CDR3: TGTGCCATCAGTCACCCACTAGCGGGGTACAATGAGCAGTTCTTC. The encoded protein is CAISHPLAGYNEQFF.

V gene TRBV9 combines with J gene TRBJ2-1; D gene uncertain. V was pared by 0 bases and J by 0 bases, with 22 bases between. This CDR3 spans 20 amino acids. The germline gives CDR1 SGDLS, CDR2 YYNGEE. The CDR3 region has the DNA TGTGCCAGCAGCGTAGAGTTGGGTTTCGACGACCGAGGCTCCTACAATGAGCAGTTCTTC. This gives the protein CASSVELGFDDRGSYNEQFF.

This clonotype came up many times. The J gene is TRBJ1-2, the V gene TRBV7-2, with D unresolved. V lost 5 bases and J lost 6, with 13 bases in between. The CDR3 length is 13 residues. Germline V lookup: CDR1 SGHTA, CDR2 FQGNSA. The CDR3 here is CASSPPGSHGYTF. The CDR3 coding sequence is TGTGCCAGCAGCCCTCCGGGGTCGCATGGCTACACCTTC.

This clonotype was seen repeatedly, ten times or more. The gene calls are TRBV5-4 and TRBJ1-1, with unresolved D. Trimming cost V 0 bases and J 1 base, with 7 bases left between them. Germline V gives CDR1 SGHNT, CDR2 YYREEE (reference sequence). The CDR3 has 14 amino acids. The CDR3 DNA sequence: TGTGCCAGCAGCTTGGTAGCAGGGAACACTGAAGCTTTCTTT. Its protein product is CASSLVAGNTEAFF.

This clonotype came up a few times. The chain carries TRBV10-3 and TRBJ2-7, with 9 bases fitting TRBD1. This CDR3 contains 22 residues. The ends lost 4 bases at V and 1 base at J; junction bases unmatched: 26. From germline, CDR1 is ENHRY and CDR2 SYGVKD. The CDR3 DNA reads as TGTGCCATCAGTGTGTCATCACCGGGACAGGGCGCGACCAAACGTATTTCCTACGAGCAGTACTTC. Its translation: CAISVSSPGQGATKRISYEQYF.

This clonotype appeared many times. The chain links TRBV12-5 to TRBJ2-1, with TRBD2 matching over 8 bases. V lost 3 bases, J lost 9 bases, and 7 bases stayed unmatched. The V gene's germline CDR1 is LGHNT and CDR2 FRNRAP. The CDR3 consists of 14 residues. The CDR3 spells CASGFSGTRGEQFF. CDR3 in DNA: TGTGCTAGTGGTTTCTCCGGGACTAGGGGTGAGCAGTTCTTC.

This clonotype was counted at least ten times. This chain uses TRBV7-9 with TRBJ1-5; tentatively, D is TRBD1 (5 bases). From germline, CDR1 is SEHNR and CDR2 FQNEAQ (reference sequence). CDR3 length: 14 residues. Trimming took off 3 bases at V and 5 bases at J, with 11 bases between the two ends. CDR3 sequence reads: CASSFGQGDQPQHF. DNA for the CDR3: TGTGCCAGCAGCTTCGGGCAGGGCGATCAGCCCCAGCATTTT.

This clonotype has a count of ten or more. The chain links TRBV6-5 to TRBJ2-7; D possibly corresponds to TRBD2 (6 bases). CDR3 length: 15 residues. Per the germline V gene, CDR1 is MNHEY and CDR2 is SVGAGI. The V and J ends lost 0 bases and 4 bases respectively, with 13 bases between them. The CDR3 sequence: CASSYSGGGIYEQYF. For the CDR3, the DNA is TGTGCCAGCAGTTACTCGGGGGGTGGAATTTACGAGCAGTACTTC.

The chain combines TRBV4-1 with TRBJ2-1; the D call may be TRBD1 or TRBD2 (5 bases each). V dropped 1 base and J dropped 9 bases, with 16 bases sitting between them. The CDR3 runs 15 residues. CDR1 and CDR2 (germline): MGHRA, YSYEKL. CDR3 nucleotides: TGCGCCAGCAGCCAAGGGGGCTTGGGAGATAGTGAGCAGTTCTTC. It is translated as CASSQGGLGDSEQFF.

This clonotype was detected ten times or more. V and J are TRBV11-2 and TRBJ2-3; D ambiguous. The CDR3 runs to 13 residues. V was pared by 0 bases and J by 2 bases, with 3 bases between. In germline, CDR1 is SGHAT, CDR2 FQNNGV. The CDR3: CASSLEYTDTQYF. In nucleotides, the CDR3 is TGTGCCAGCAGCTTAGAATACACAGATACGCAGTATTTT. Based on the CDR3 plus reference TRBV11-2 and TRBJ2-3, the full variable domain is EAGVAQSPRYKIIEKRQSVAFWCNPISGHATLYWYQQILGQGPKLLIQFQNNGVVDDSQLPKDRFSAERLKGVDSTLKIQPAKLEDSAVYLCASSLEYTDTQYFGPGTRLTVL.

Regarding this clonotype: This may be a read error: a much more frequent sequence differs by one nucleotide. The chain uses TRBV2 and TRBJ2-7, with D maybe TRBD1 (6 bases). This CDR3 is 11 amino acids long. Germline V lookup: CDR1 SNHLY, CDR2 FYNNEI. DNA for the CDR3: TGTGCCACTCAGGGGTTCAACGAGCTGTACTTC. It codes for CATQGFNELYF.

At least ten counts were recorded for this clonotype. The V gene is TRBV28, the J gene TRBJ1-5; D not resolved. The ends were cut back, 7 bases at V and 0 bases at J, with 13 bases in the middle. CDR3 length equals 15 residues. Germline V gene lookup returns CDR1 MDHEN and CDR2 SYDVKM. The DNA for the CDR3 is TGTGCCAGCACCCCCCGAGGATTTAGCAATCAGCCCCAGCATTTT. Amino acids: CASTPRGFSNQPQHF.

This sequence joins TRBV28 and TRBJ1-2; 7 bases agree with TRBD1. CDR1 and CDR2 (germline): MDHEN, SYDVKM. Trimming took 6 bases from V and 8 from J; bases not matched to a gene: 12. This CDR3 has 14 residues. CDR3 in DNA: TGTGCCAGCAGCCCCTTGACAGGGTACGACGGCTACACCTTC. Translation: CASSPLTGYDGYTF.

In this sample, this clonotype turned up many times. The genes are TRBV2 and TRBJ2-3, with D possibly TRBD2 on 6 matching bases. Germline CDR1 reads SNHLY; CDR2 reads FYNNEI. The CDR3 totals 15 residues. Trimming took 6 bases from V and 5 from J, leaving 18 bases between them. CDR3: CASSNTGGKQDTQYF. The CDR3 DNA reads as TGTGCCAGCAGCAATACCGGGGGAAAACAAGATACGCAGTATTTT.

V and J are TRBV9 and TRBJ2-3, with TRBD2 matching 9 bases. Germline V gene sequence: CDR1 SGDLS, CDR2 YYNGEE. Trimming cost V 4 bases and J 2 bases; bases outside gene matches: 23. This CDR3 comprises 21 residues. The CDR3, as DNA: TGTGCCAGCAGCTTACACCCCGGACTAGCGCACACGCCTTTAACCACAGATACGCAGTATTTT. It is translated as CASSLHPGLAHTPLTTDTQYF.

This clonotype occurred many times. The chain's CDR3 is CASSFLAEATDTQYF. CDR3 in DNA: TGTGCCAGCAGTTTTCTAGCGGAAGCCACAGATACGCAGTATTTT. This chain links TRBV28 with TRBJ2-3; 7 bases map to TRBD2. CDR3 size: 15 residues. Germline values: CDR1 MDHEN, CDR2 SYDVKM. After removal of 3 bases from V and 2 bases from J, the junction contained 5 bases not matched to a gene.

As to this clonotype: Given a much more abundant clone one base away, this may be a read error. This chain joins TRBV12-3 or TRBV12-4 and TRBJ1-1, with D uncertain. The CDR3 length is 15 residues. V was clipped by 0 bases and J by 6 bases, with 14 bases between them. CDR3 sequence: CASSLAAPAIAEAFF. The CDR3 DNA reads TGTGCCAGCAGTTTAGCCGCCCCGGCGATTGCTGAAGCTTTCTTT.

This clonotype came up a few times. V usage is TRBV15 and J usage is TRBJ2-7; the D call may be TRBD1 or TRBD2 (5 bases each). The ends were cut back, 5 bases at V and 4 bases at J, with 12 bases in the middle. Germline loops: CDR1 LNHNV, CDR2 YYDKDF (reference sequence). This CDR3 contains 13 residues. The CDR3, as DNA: TGTGCCACCAGCCACTTGGGGACGTACGAGCAGTACTTC. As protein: CATSHLGTYEQYF.